This T cell receptor beta chain was observed in a study of identical twins. Study-level points and caveats: A cross-sectional statistical analysis, not follow-up of the same donors, supported the conclusions. The authors noted that invariant MAIT and iNKT cells could partly confound zero-insertion analyses.

TCRdb itself ran the 5' RACE reads through MiXCR, one entry per CDR3 protein. The table has approximately 680,000 distinct CDR3 sequences, less than 9% seen once. This clonotype was found many times. Its antigen is unknown. The donor group consisted entirely of healthy Caucasians. The data also belong to a second study, concerning yellow fever vaccine responses in identical twins.

Sequencing was carried out using PBMCs. The sequence was collected from a woman aged 18-29 years in good health.

This CDR3 reads CASSLSGLNYGYTF. CDR3 nucleotide sequence: TGTGCCAGCAGTTTATCGGGACTAAACTATGGCTACACCTTC. This rearrangement joins TRBV28 to TRBJ1-2; D may be TRBD1 (5 bases). V lost 1 base and J 2 bases, leaving 8 bases between the germline ends. CDR3 length: 14 amino acids. Germline values: CDR1 MDHEN, CDR2 SYDVKM.